Shown below are 7 T cell receptor beta chains from a single sample sequenced in a study of blood T cell repertoires in COVID-19. Clones were sequenced by immunoSEQ multiplex PCR, and TCRdb holds only the in-frame ones, with some missing. The profile shows fewer than 400,000 clones, around 88% of them singletons. The sequencing input was peripheral blood. Every receptor here comes from a man aged 30-40 years with active or convalescent COVID-19.

J is TRBJ1-2 and V is TRBV27; TRBD1 might be the D (5 bases). V lost 6 bases and J 1 base, leaving 18 bases between the germline ends. This CDR3 contains 16 residues. From germline, CDR1 is MNHEY and CDR2 SMNVEV (reference sequence). CDR3 coding DNA: TGTGCCAGCAGCCTCGGGCCCGGGGGTCGTAACTATGGCTACACCTTC. Encoded protein: CASSLGPGGRNYGYTF.

The chain joins TRBV19 to TRBJ2-7; 7 bases agree with TRBD1. The CDR3 is made up of 14 amino acids. In germline, CDR1 is LNHDA, CDR2 SQIVND (reference sequence). The V gene end was trimmed by 3 bases and the J gene end by 3 bases; junction bases not matched to a gene: 5. The CDR3 loop is CASSISAGGYEQYF. The CDR3 nucleotides read TGTGCCAGTAGTATCTCGGCAGGGGGCTACGAGCAGTACTTC.

This clone has a single count. V and J are TRBV7-3 and TRBJ2-5, with D perhaps matching TRBD2 (6 bases). Per germline, CDR1 SGHTA and CDR2 FQGTGA. This CDR3 has 14 amino acids. Trimming pared 5 bases from V and 1 base from J, leaving 11 bases between. The CDR3 sequence: CASSPSGGQETQYF. CDR3 coding DNA: TGTGCCAGCAGCCCGTCCGGGGGCCAAGAGACCCAGTACTTC.

This chain connects TRBV19 to TRBJ1-4; no clear D. The CDR3 runs to 13 residues. Germline V CDR1 and CDR2: LNHDA, SQIVND (reference sequence). V lost 7 bases, J lost 8 bases, and 14 bases lay in between. The CDR3, as DNA: TGTGCCAGTAATCGGGAGTTAGGAGAAAAACTGTTTTTT. It codes for CASNRELGEKLFF.

The rearrangement uses TRBV19 and TRBJ2-7; a weak D match, TRBD1 (5 bases). Germline V gives CDR1 LNHDA, CDR2 SQIVND (reference sequence). V was shortened by 3 bases and J by 2 bases, with 5 bases between the two germline ends. CDR3 size: 12 residues. CDR3 region: CASSMTAYEQYF. The CDR3 region has the DNA TGTGCCAGTAGTATGACAGCCTACGAGCAGTACTTC.

This clone was recorded only once. This chain connects TRBV2 to TRBJ2-4; TRBD2 matches 8 bases. Germline V gene sequence: CDR1 SNHLY, CDR2 FYNNEI. The V and J ends lost 0 bases and 7 bases, in that order; junction bases with no gene match: 5. CDR3 length: 15 residues. Here the CDR3 DNA reads TGTGCCAGCAGTGAAGCGATAGCGGGACGTAACATTCAGTACTTC. It encodes CASSEAIAGRNIQYF.

V gene TRBV3-1 (or the pseudogene TRBV3-2) combines with J gene TRBJ2-5; possible D gene TRBD2, 7 bases. The V end was cut by 4 bases, the J end by 5 bases, with 20 bases between. CDR3 length: 16 amino acids. Germline V gene sequence: CDR1 LGHDT, CDR2 YNNKEL (reference sequence). In DNA, the CDR3 is TGTGCCAGCAGCCCGGGGGGTGACAGGAACTGGGAGACCCAGTACTTC. As protein: CASSPGGDRNWETQYF.